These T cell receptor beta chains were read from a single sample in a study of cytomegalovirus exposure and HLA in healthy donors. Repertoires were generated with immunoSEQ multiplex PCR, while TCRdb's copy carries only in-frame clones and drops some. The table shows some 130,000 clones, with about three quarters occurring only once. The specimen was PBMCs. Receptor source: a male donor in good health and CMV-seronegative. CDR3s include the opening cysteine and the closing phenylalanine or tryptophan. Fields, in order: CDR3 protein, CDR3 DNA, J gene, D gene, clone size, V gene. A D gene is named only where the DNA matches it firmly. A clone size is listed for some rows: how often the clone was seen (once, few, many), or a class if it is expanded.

CDR3: CASSRGTHSGNTIYF
DNA: TGTGCCAGCAGCCGTGGGACACACTCTGGAAACACCATATATTTT
J: TRBJ1-3
D: -
size: -
V: TRBV6-5

CDR3: CASSQESQGGEQYF
DNA: TGCGCCAGCAGCCAAGAAAGTCAGGGAGGAGAGCAGTACTTC
J: TRBJ2-7
D: -
size: once
V: TRBV4-3

CDR3: CSVGFTQGAGTDTQYF
DNA: TGCAGCGTTGGATTCACGCAGGGGGCCGGCACAGATACGCAGTATTTT
J: TRBJ2-3
D: TRBD1
size: -
V: TRBV29-1

CDR3: CASSPLTSGREDTQYF
DNA: TGTGCCAGCTCACCACTGACTAGCGGGAGAGAAGATACGCAGTATTTT
J: TRBJ2-3
D: TRBD2
size: -
V: TRBV18

CDR3: CASSGEGIYEQYF
DNA: TGTGCCAGCTCAGGTGAGGGAATCTACGAGCAGTACTTC
J: TRBJ2-7
D: -
size: -
V: TRBV18

CDR3: CASSSRDHEQYF
DNA: TGTGCCAGCAGCTCCAGGGATCACGAGCAGTACTTC
J: TRBJ2-7
D: -
size: -
V: TRBV7-6

CDR3: CASSATGAVYNEQFF
DNA: TGTGCCAGCAGCGCTACAGGGGCCGTCTACAATGAGCAGTTCTTC
J: TRBJ2-1
D: TRBD1
size: -
V: TRBV6-1

CDR3: CASSGGGPGQAQETQYF
DNA: TGTGCCAGCAGTGGGGGAGGACCGGGACAGGCGCAAGAGACCCAGTACTTC
J: TRBJ2-5
D: TRBD1
size: -
V: TRBV5-6

CDR3: CASSLASAYEQYF
DNA: TGTGCCAGTAGTTTGGCTAGTGCCTACGAGCAGTACTTC
J: TRBJ2-7
D: -
size: -
V: TRBV19

CDR3: CASSSRTSGASESYF
DNA: TGCGCCAGCAGCTCGCGGACTAGCGGGGCTTCCGAATCATACTTC
J: TRBJ2-7
D: TRBD2
size: -
V: TRBV5-1

CDR3: CSVEPSSEQFF
DNA: TGCAGCGTAGAACCTAGTAGTGAGCAGTTCTTC
J: TRBJ2-1
D: -
size: once
V: TRBV29-1

CDR3: CASSSPGWGLGSYEQYF
DNA: TGTGCCAGCAGTTCCCCGGGATGGGGACTAGGGTCCTACGAGCAGTACTTC
J: TRBJ2-7
D: TRBD2
size: -
V: TRBV27

CDR3: CASSLEVSGGGNYGYTF
DNA: TGCGCCAGCAGCTTGGAAGTGTCCGGGGGGGGGAACTATGGCTACACCTTC
J: TRBJ1-2
D: -
size: -
V: TRBV5-1